Below, one T cell receptor beta chain is given with its context. The antigen remains unidentified. These data are taken from a study of OX40 agonist ivuxolimab in advanced cancers. About the research overall: All patients had ivuxolimab intravenously every 2 weeks at 0.01 to 10 mg/kg. Partial responses were observed in three patients, of whom one had hepatocellular carcinoma and two had cutaneous melanoma.

Germline-derived CDR1 and CDR2 are MNHEY and SVGAGI. CDR3 length equals 13 residues. The germline V and J ends were trimmed by 4 bases and 11 bases, with 15 bases remaining between them. General study results and limits: With doses of 0.1-3.0 mg/kg, partial responders showed among the lowest clonal expansion.

The repertoire was sequenced with immunoSEQ multiplex PCR; TCRdb's copy has only in-frame clones and lacks some. Of around 72,000 clones listed, 85% to 90% are singletons. This chain connects TRBV6-5 to TRBJ2-1, with D hard to call. This sequence was found in an adult with an advanced solid tumor such as melanoma, head and neck, liver or kidney cancer. The specimen was CD4+ or CD8+ T cells sorted from blood, collected in a trial of the OX40 agonist ivuxolimab. The CDR3 DNA sequence: TGTGCCAGCAGTTCTCGGACGGTAGGGAAGCAGTTCTTC. Its protein is CASSSRTVGKQFF.